Shown below are 22 T cell receptor beta chains from a single sample sequenced in a study of CXCR3-negative and CXCR3-positive naive CD8 T cells. Whole-study results and caveats: A higher hydrophobicity marked the TRB CDR3s of CXCR3-positive naive cells versus CXCR3-negative naive cells.

Libraries of TRB cDNA were made by 5' RACE and carried UMIs. TCRdb re-called the 5' RACE reads and catalogs CDR3 proteins one per entry, DNA excluded. The sample includes about 120,000 distinct CDR3 sequences. Their antigen targets remain unknown. The source material was naive CXCR3+ CD8+ T cells from blood. Subset: CD45RO-CCR7+CD27+CD95- naive CD8+ T cells expressing CXCR3 (TNR3+). All receptors derive from a human donor in good health. Some clones in this sample may be carry-over from other donors' samples.

The CDR3 sequence is CSVETDRYTQGSGNTIYF. This chain joins TRBV29-1 and TRBJ1-3; TCRdb names TRBD1, which stays unverified in the absence of DNA. This CDR3 comprises 18 residues. Germline-derived CDR1 and CDR2 are SQVTM and ANQGSEA. The variable domain in full, completed from reference TRBV29-1 and TRBJ1-3, reads SAVISQKPSRDICQRGTSLTIQCQVDSQVTMMFWYRQQPGQSLTLIATANQGSEATYESGFVIDKFPISRPNLTFSTLTVSNMSPEDSSIYLCSVETDRYTQGSGNTIYFGEGSWLTVV.

The chain has TRBV29-1 and TRBJ2-2. Germline-derived CDR1 and CDR2 are SQVTM and ANQGSEA. This CDR3 comprises 11 residues. This chain's CDR3 is CSVLSQGELFF.

V is TRBV11-2 and J is TRBJ2-1; there is no DNA to check the TCRdb D call of TRBD2. This CDR3 has 16 amino acids. CDR1 SGHAT and CDR2 FQNNGV come from the germline V gene. The chain's CDR3 is CASSLFEAGGYNEQFF. Full variable domain (outside the CDR3, taken from reference TRBV11-2 and TRBJ2-1): EAGVAQSPRYKIIEKRQSVAFWCNPISGHATLYWYQQILGQGPKLLIQFQNNGVVDDSQLPKDRFSAERLKGVDSTLKIQPAKLEDSAVYLCASSLFEAGGYNEQFFGPGTRLTVL.

V usage is TRBV28 and J usage is TRBJ1-5; without DNA, the TCRdb call of TRBD1 cannot be checked. The germline V gene has CDR1 MDHEN and CDR2 SYDVKM. The length of the CDR3 is 13 residues. The CDR3 is CAVDRDSNQPQHF.

The chain links TRBV29-1 to TRBJ1-2. In germline, CDR1 is SQVTM, CDR2 ANQGSEA. There are 14 residues in the CDR3. CDR3: CSVDPQEGSYGYTF.

The chain is built from TRBV14 and TRBJ2-7; TCRdb lists TRBD2, though no DNA is available to test this call. Per germline, CDR1 SGHDN and CDR2 FVKESK. This CDR3 is built from 15 residues. The chain's CDR3 is CASSPGAPRSYEQYF.

This sequence joins TRBV7-8 and TRBJ2-1. Per the germline V gene, CDR1 is SGHVS and CDR2 is FQNEAQ. The CDR3 is 15 amino acids. CDR3: CASSLGGYPYNEQFF.

The V and J genes are TRBV7-6 and TRBJ2-7; there is no DNA to check the TCRdb D call of TRBD1. Germline CDR1 and CDR2: SGHVS and FNYEAQ. The CDR3 runs 14 residues. The CDR3 spells CASSLWDRGIEQYF.

The CDR3 spells CSARARGGKGFEQFF. The chain is built from TRBV20-1 and TRBJ2-1; TCRdb outputs TRBD2, but without DNA this stays unchecked. Germline loops: CDR1 DFQATT, CDR2 SNEGSKA (reference sequence). This CDR3 spans 15 amino acids.

This chain connects TRBV29-1 to TRBJ2-7; TCRdb returns TRBD2, unconfirmable since there is no DNA. From germline, CDR1 is SQVTM and CDR2 ANQGSEA. The CDR3 is made up of 15 amino acids. CDR3: CSVEGGLAGAYEQYF.

The rearrangement joins TRBV30 to TRBJ2-5. This CDR3 has 12 residues. Per the germline V gene, CDR1 is GTSNPN and CDR2 is SVGIG (reference sequence). CDR3 sequence: CAWNQQQETQYF. Drawing the rest from reference TRBV30 and TRBJ2-5, the complete variable domain is SQTIHQWPATLVQPVGSPLSLECTVEGTSNPNLYWYRQAAGRGLQLLFYSVGIGQISSEVPQNLSASRPQDRQFILSSKKLLLSDSGFYLCAWNQQQETQYFGPGTRLLVL.

The chain employs TRBV14 and TRBJ2-1; TCRdb gives TRBD1 as the D gene, but with no DNA this cannot be confirmed. There are 16 residues in the CDR3. CDR1 and CDR2 from the germline V gene are SGHDN and FVKESK. CDR3 loop: CASSQGPGTGYNEQFF.

The chain carries TRBV5-1 and TRBJ1-1; TCRdb returns TRBD1, unconfirmable since there is no DNA. In germline, CDR1 is SGHRS, CDR2 YFSETQ. The CDR3 runs to 15 residues. The CDR3 is CASSFGDREGTEAFF.

This chain joins TRBV20-1 and TRBJ2-2. The CDR3 contains 11 residues. Germline V CDR1 and CDR2: DFQATT, SNEGSKA (reference sequence). The CDR3 region is CSAREPGELFF.

J is TRBJ2-1 and V is TRBV6-5; lacking DNA, the TRBD1 call made by TCRdb goes unchecked. The V gene's germline CDR1 is MNHEY and CDR2 SVGAGI. The CDR3 is 18 residues long. This CDR3 is CASSPGGGYQSSYNEQLF.

CDR3 residues: CASSFSGVTDTQYF. The rearrangement links TRBV19 to TRBJ2-3. The germline V gene has CDR1 LNHDA and CDR2 SQIVND (reference sequence). The CDR3 sequence is 14 residues long.

The V call is TRBV7-7, the J call TRBJ2-1; TCRdb returns TRBD2, unconfirmable since there is no DNA. The CDR3 consists of 17 residues. Germline V gene sequence: CDR1 SSHAT, CDR2 FNYEAQ (reference sequence). CDR3 loop: CASSPTLTSGVYNEQFF.

The chain uses TRBV7-7 and TRBJ1-2; the D call from TCRdb, TRBD1, cannot be confirmed without DNA. CDR3 length: 14 residues. The germline CDR1 and CDR2 sequences are SSHAT and FNYEAQ (reference sequence). CDR3 sequence: CASSLVLRGPGYTF.

V is TRBV27 and J is TRBJ2-7; with no DNA, the TCRdb D assignment of TRBD1 cannot be verified. This CDR3 spans 13 amino acids. CDR1 MNHEY and CDR2 SMNVEV come from the germline V gene (reference sequence). CDR3 in amino acids: CASSPGANYEQYF.

The CDR3: CASSQHFGTPGDEQYF. The gene calls are TRBV4-1 and TRBJ2-7; TCRdb designates TRBD1, a call that cannot be tested without DNA. Per germline, CDR1 MGHRA and CDR2 YSYEKL. This CDR3 comprises 16 residues.

The rearrangement links TRBV6-5 to TRBJ1-1; the TCRdb D gene call, TRBD1, has no DNA to confirm it. Germline-derived CDR1 and CDR2 are MNHEY and SVGAGI. This CDR3 has 14 amino acids. This chain's CDR3 is CASRMTGGDTEAFF.

V and J are TRBV27 and TRBJ2-7; TCRdb reports TRBD1, a call that lacks DNA to check it against. Germline assignment: CDR1 MNHEY and CDR2 SMNVEV (reference sequence). The CDR3 length is 15 residues. This CDR3 reads CASSLRDREPYEQYF.